These T cell receptor beta chains were read from a single sample in a study of cytomegalovirus exposure and HLA in healthy donors. Assay: immunoSEQ multiplex PCR; the TCRdb copy retains only in-frame clones and omits some. Its listing shows around 100,000 clones. Input material: PBMCs. The receptors derive from a woman between 25 and 40 years old in good health and CMV-seronegative. Both conserved end residues are part of each CDR3. The order of the fields is clone size, V gene, D gene, J gene, CDR3 protein, CDR3 DNA. The D gene is left open where the match is weak. Clone sizes are given selectively: once, few, many, or a class where the clone is expanded.

-	TRBV18	TRBD2	TRBJ2-1	CASSPTAHGTSGSGEQFF	TGTGCCAGCTCACCGACGGCTCACGGGACTAGCGGGAGCGGAGAGCAGTTCTTC
-	TRBV9	TRBD1	TRBJ2-7	CASSVGQMTYEQYF	TGTGCCAGCAGCGTGGGACAGATGACCTACGAGCAGTACTTC
-	TRBV15	TRBD2	TRBJ2-7	CATSRGPPLLAGAVEQYF	TGTGCCACCAGCAGAGGGCCCCCCCTCCTAGCGGGGGCGGTCGAGCAGTACTTC
-	TRBV6-6	-	TRBJ2-7	CASSSLGAYEQYF	TGTGCCAGCAGTTCTCTAGGGGCCTACGAGCAGTACTTC
-	TRBV29-1	TRBD1	TRBJ2-2	CSVERDRGYGELFF	TGCAGCGTTGAGAGGGACAGGGGGTACGGGGAGCTGTTTTTT
-	TRBV7-8	TRBD2	TRBJ2-5	CASSSHGGAGERETQYF	TGTGCCAGCAGCTCTCACGGGGGGGCGGGAGAACGTGAGACCCAGTACTTC
-	TRBV5-1	TRBD2	TRBJ2-5	CASSLNFGTSVETQYF	TGCGCCAGCAGCTTGAATTTCGGGACTAGCGTAGAGACCCAGTACTTC
-	TRBV5-4	TRBD2	TRBJ2-5	CASSSQTSGSRETQYF	TGTGCCAGCAGCTCTCAGACTAGCGGGAGCCGAGAGACCCAGTACTTC
-	TRBV20-1	TRBD1	TRBJ1-1	CSASGQGRAFF	TGCAGTGCTTCCGGACAGGGGAGGGCTTTCTTT
-	TRBV19	TRBD1	TRBJ1-4	CASTLTGGNEKLFF	TGTGCCAGTACCCTGACAGGGGGAAATGAAAAACTGTTTTTT
-	TRBV5-1	-	TRBJ1-2	CASSLGADANYGYTF	TGCGCCAGCAGCTTGGGAGCGGACGCTAACTATGGCTACACCTTC
-	TRBV10-3	-	TRBJ2-7	CAISGTFYEQYF	TGTGCCATCAGTGGGACTTTCTACGAGCAGTACTTC
-	TRBV11-2	TRBD1	TRBJ2-7	CASSPPRTGSYEQYF	TGTGCCAGCAGCCCCCCCCGGACAGGGAGCTACGAGCAGTACTTC
-	TRBV6-5	TRBD1	TRBJ2-5	CASSFQDRGGGETQYF	TGTGCCAGCAGTTTCCAGGACAGGGGCGGGGGAGAGACCCAGTACTTC
-	TRBV19	-	TRBJ1-2	CASSPLVGSLYGYTF	TGTGCCAGTAGTCCCCTGGTCGGGTCCTTATATGGCTACACCTTC
-	TRBV9	-	TRBJ2-2	CASSAAGTPTQGELFF	TGTGCCAGCAGCGCAGCCGGGACTCCGACCCAGGGGGAGCTGTTTTTT
-	TRBV11-1	-	TRBJ2-2	CASSTESGPTGELFF	TGTGCCAGCTCAACGGAAAGCGGGCCGACCGGGGAGCTGTTTTTT
-	TRBV13	-	TRBJ2-4	CASSSQALAKNIQYF	TGTGCCAGCAGCTCACAGGCTCTAGCCAAAAACATTCAGTACTTC
-	TRBV20-1	-	TRBJ2-1	CSAGRHNEQFF	TGCAGTGCTGGCCGCCACAATGAGCAGTTCTTC
medium-sized	TRBV27	TRBD2	TRBJ2-1	CASSHGRSSDEQFF	TGTGCCAGCAGTCACGGGAGGTCATCGGATGAGCAGTTCTTC
-	TRBV28	TRBD2	TRBJ2-7	CASSPSGRAHDEQYF	TGTGCCAGCAGTCCTAGCGGGAGGGCCCACGACGAGCAGTACTTC
-	TRBV5-1	TRBD2	TRBJ2-1	CASSFVAGVDEQFF	TGCGCCAGCAGCTTCGTAGCGGGAGTGGATGAGCAGTTCTTC
-	TRBV6-4	-	TRBJ1-1	CASSYPRRPGRMNTEAFF	TGTGCCAGCAGTTACCCCAGAAGACCAGGCCGGATGAACACTGAAGCTTTCTTT
-	TRBV9	-	TRBJ2-1	CASSVASSASSYNEQFF	TGTGCCAGCAGCGTAGCATCTAGCGCCAGCTCCTACAATGAGCAGTTCTTC
-	TRBV7-9	-	TRBJ1-4	CASTRGAGEKLFF	TGTGCCAGCACCCGGGGGGCCGGTGAAAAACTGTTTTTT
-	TRBV6-5	TRBD1	TRBJ1-6	CASRGTGTVNSPLHF	TGTGCCAGCAGGGGAACCGGGACAGTAAATTCACCCCTCCACTTT
-	TRBV9	TRBD2	TRBJ2-3	CASSPHDRAGGWIDTQYF	TGTGCCAGCAGCCCGCACGATAGAGCGGGGGGTTGGATAGATACGCAGTATTTT
-	TRBV11-2	TRBD1	TRBJ2-5	CASSSWDRVIGETQYF	TGTGCCAGCAGCTCCTGGGACAGGGTAATTGGAGAGACCCAGTACTTC
-	TRBV19	TRBD1	TRBJ2-2	CASRWTGLAGELFF	TGTGCCAGTAGGTGGACAGGGCTTGCCGGGGAGCTGTTTTTT
-	TRBV19	TRBD1	TRBJ2-7	CASSAFRTGDSYEQYF	TGTGCCAGTAGTGCGTTCAGGACAGGGGACTCCTACGAGCAGTACTTC
-	TRBV10-3	TRBD2	TRBJ2-3	CAISDSTSDPSKQYF	TGTGCCATCAGTGATTCGACTAGCGATCCGTCTAAGCAGTATTTT
-	TRBV28	-	TRBJ1-2	CASSLTSAGRRYYGYTF	TGTGCCAGCAGTTTAACATCGGCGGGCAGGCGCTACTATGGCTACACCTTC
-	TRBV5-6	-	TRBJ2-1	CASSPSRPTKQFF	TGTGCCAGCAGCCCCTCTAGGCCGACGAAGCAGTTCTTC
-	TRBV4-1	TRBD2	TRBJ2-2	CASSQEASGTGELFF	TGCGCCAGCAGCCAAGAGGCTAGCGGCACCGGGGAGCTGTTTTTT
-	TRBV10-3	TRBD1	TRBJ1-5	CAISHRGHQPQHF	TGTGCCATCAGCCACAGGGGCCATCAGCCCCAGCATTTT
-	TRBV6-5	TRBD1	TRBJ1-2	CASSFGGDRVGYTF	TGTGCCAGCAGTTTCGGAGGGGACAGGGTTGGCTACACCTTC
-	TRBV6-1	TRBD1	TRBJ1-6	CASSAQDRDDSPLHF	TGTGCCAGCAGTGCCCAAGACAGGGACGATTCACCCCTCCACTTT
-	TRBV7-2	-	TRBJ2-1	CASSLGLGADPFF	TGTGCCAGCAGCTTAGGTCTGGGGGCAGACCCGTTCTTC
-	TRBV7-8	TRBD2	TRBJ2-7	CASTPNRLALYEQYF	TGTGCCAGCACCCCAAATAGACTAGCTCTCTACGAGCAGTACTTC
-	TRBV27	TRBD1	TRBJ1-2	CASSSRTGGTNYGYTF	TGTGCCAGCAGTTCTAGGACAGGGGGTACTAACTATGGCTACACCTTC
-	TRBV4-1	TRBD1	TRBJ2-7	CASSHLQGPYEQYF	TGCGCCAGCAGCCACTTACAGGGGCCCTACGAGCAGTACTTC
-	TRBV7-3	TRBD2	TRBJ2-5	CASSLSSGGPETQYF	TGTGCCAGCAGCTTGTCTAGCGGGGGGCCGGAGACCCAGTACTTC
-	TRBV18	TRBD1	TRBJ1-2	CASSPGTGISGYTF	TGTGCCAGCTCACCAGGGACAGGGATTAGTGGCTACACCTTC
-	TRBV5-5	TRBD1	TRBJ1-5	CASSSDRGLGSNQPQHF	TGTGCCAGCAGCTCCGACAGGGGGCTTGGAAGCAATCAGCCCCAGCATTTT
-	TRBV11-3	TRBD2	TRBJ2-7	CASSLSSGREYEQYF	TGTGCCAGCAGCTTGTCAAGCGGGAGGGAATACGAGCAGTACTTC
-	TRBV5-1	-	TRBJ2-2	CASSLGGGAISTGELFF	TGCGCCAGCAGCTTGGGCGGTGGGGCCATCTCTACCGGGGAGCTGTTTTTT
-	TRBV25-1	-	TRBJ2-3	CASSELRDGGDTQYF	TGTGCCAGCAGTGAGTTGCGGGACGGGGGAGATACGCAGTATTTT
-	TRBV28	-	TRBJ1-5	CASSLSGMGNQPQHF	TGTGCCAGCAGTTTAAGCGGGATGGGCAATCAGCCCCAGCATTTT
-	TRBV7-6	-	TRBJ2-2	CASSSRAGLTGELFF	TGTGCCAGCAGCTCCCGGGCGGGGCTCACCGGGGAGCTGTTTTTT
-	TRBV21-1	-	TRBJ2-7	CASSKVGTGCEQYF	TGTGCCAGCAGCAAAGTGGGGACAGGGTGCGAGCAGTACTTC
-	TRBV29-1	-	TRBJ2-3	CSAEGGQTDTQYF	TGCAGCGCGGAGGGGGGGCAAACAGATACGCAGTATTTT
-	TRBV19	-	TRBJ1-1	CASSIPAVTTEAFF	TGTGCCAGTAGTATCCCCGCGGTTACCACTGAAGCTTTCTTT
-	TRBV2	TRBD2	TRBJ2-7	CASSGLAGTYEQYF	TGTGCCAGCAGCGGACTAGCGGGGACCTACGAGCAGTACTTC
-	TRBV30	-	TRBJ1-2	CAWSKGEGGVNGYTF	TGTGCCTGGAGTAAAGGGGAAGGAGGGGTTAATGGCTACACCTTC
-	TRBV7-8	-	TRBJ1-5	CASSFQYSNQPQHF	TGTGCCAGCAGTTTTCAGTATAGCAATCAGCCCCAGCATTTT
-	TRBV20-1	-	TRBJ2-7	CSASVSDEQYF	TGCAGTGCTAGTGTTAGCGACGAGCAGTACTTC
-	TRBV7-2	TRBD2	TRBJ2-4	CASSLRRGGDIQYF	TGTGCCAGCAGCTTACGGCGGGGGGGAGACATTCAGTACTTC
-	TRBV5-1	TRBD1	TRBJ1-1	CASRQWTGNTEAFF	TGCGCCAGCCGCCAATGGACAGGGAACACTGAAGCTTTCTTT
-	TRBV19	-	TRBJ2-2	CAAGPTNTGELSF	TGTGCCGCGGGGCCTACGAACACCGGGGAGCTGTCTTTT